What follows are 24 T cell receptor beta chains derived from one specimen sequenced in a study of T cells after yellow fever vaccination. TCRdb re-called the 5' RACE reads with MiXCR, one entry per CDR3 protein. The sample has about 69,000 distinct CDR3 sequences; under 6.5% are singletons. The material sequenced was CD4+ T cells sorted from PBMCs, taken around 15 days after the first yellow fever vaccination. All receptors derive from a man aged 18-30 years who received the YFV17D yellow fever vaccine.

This clonotype was counted ten times or more. The chain links TRBV5-4 to TRBJ2-3, with D possibly being TRBD1 or TRBD2 (6 bases each). The CDR3 has 15 residues. Germline V gene sequence: CDR1 SGHNT, CDR2 YYREEE (reference sequence). V lost 1 base and J lost 4, with 13 bases in between. Written as DNA, the CDR3 is TGTGCCAGCAGCTTGCGAGGGGGGTTCGCAGATACGCAGTATTTT. Its translation is CASSLRGGFADTQYF.

This clonotype was found many times. The chain couples TRBV14 to TRBJ1-4, with D possibly being TRBD1 (5 bases). V was clipped by 4 bases and J by 10 bases, with 13 bases between them. The CDR3 length is 13 residues. Germline-derived CDR1 and CDR2 are SGHDN and FVKESK. CDR3 protein: CASSPTVTGKLFF. In nucleotides, the CDR3 is TGTGCCAGCAGCCCGACAGTTACCGGAAAACTGTTTTTT.

This clonotype was observed many times. The J gene is TRBJ1-3, the V gene TRBV5-1; TRBD1 matches at 10 bases. Germline values: CDR1 SGHRS, CDR2 YFSETQ. The trim removed 4 bases at V and 8 bases at J, leaving 9 bases unmatched. The CDR3 contains 15 residues. Here the CDR3 reads CASSVALGQGDTIYF. CDR3 bases: TGCGCCAGCAGCGTGGCTCTCGGACAGGGGGACACCATATATTTT.

This clonotype showed up many times. The gene calls are TRBV28 and TRBJ1-2, with D possibly being TRBD1 (6 bases). Per germline, CDR1 MDHEN and CDR2 SYDVKM. V lost 8 bases and J lost 3, with 16 bases in between. The CDR3 covers 14 residues. CDR3 DNA sequence: TGTGCCAGCGGCTCAACACAGGGCGACTATGGCTACACCTTC. Its translation: CASGSTQGDYGYTF.

This clonotype was seen at least ten times. The chain recombines TRBV10-3 with TRBJ1-1, with D unresolved. Germline-derived CDR1 and CDR2 are ENHRY and SYGVKD. The V end lost 2 bases, the J end lost 6 bases, and 13 bases lay between the germline ends. The CDR3 length is 14 residues. Here the CDR3 reads CAISEPDRRSEAFF. CDR3 nucleotides: TGTGCCATCAGTGAGCCGGATCGCCGGTCTGAAGCTTTCTTT.

The table lists this clonotype with many counts. The chain is built from TRBV2 and TRBJ2-2; TRBD2 matches at 14 bases. Germline CDR1 reads SNHLY; CDR2 reads FYNNEI. J was trimmed by 0 bases and V by 6 bases; bases with no gene match: 3. This CDR3 is built from 17 residues. CDR3 protein: CASSEGLAGANTGELFF. In DNA form, the CDR3 reads TGTGCCAGCAGCGAGGGACTAGCGGGGGCGAACACCGGGGAGCTGTTTTTT.

This clonotype appeared many times. DNA of the CDR3: TGTGCCAGCAGCGCCCAGCCCCAAGAGACCCAGTACTTC. It is translated as CASSAQPQETQYF. This chain links TRBV2 with TRBJ2-5; D is unclear. The germline V gene encodes CDR1 SNHLY and CDR2 FYNNEI. The CDR3 is made up of 13 amino acids. The V end was cut by 6 bases, the J end by 1 base, with 9 bases between.

This clonotype was seen at least ten times. CDR3 DNA: TGCGCCAGCAGCTTGGGGACAGGGGGCAAAGCTTTCTTT. It codes for CASSLGTGGKAFF. V usage is TRBV5-1 and J usage is TRBJ1-1, with 11 bases that match TRBD1. Germline-derived CDR1 and CDR2 are SGHRS and YFSETQ. V gave up 0 bases and J gave up 9 bases; unmatched junction bases: 1. The CDR3 spans 13 residues. The full variable domain, with the rest looked up from reference TRBV5-1 and TRBJ1-1, is KAGVTQTPRYLIKTRGQQVTLSCSPISGHRSVSWYQQTPGQGLQFLFEYFSETQRNKGNFPGRFSGRQFSNSRSEMNVSTLELGDSALYLCASSLGTGGKAFFGQGTRLTVV.

This clonotype was detected ten times or more. An end of the junction differs from the germline gene, which may be a read error. The chain employs TRBV5-1 and TRBJ2-5, with D perhaps being TRBD1 or TRBD2 (5 bases each). The CDR3 extends over 14 amino acids. Germline values: CDR1 SGHRS, CDR2 YFSETQ. The CDR3 DNA follows: TGCGCCAGCAGTTTGGAATGGGGGCAAGAGACCCAGTACTTC. Amino acids: CASSLEWGQETQYF.

This clonotype was picked up many times. The chain couples TRBV7-2 to TRBJ2-7; D remains ambiguous. Trimming shortened V by 4 bases and J by 2 bases, and 6 bases separated the two germline ends. The CDR3 is 12 residues long. Germline V CDR1 and CDR2: SGHTA, FQGNSA. CDR3 in DNA: TGTGCCAGCAGCTCCTTTCCCTACGAGCAGTACTTC. This sequence encodes CASSSFPYEQYF.

This clonotype was recorded many times. The chain joins TRBV10-3 to TRBJ2-1, with D unresolved. Germline assignment: CDR1 ENHRY and CDR2 SYGVKD. The CDR3 totals 19 residues. V was trimmed by 1 base and J by 8 bases, leaving 27 bases between them. The CDR3 DNA reads as TGTGCCATCAGTGAGTTTGCCCCCATGTCTAGTGAGTTTTTCCATGAGCAGTTCTTC. This codes for CAISEFAPMSSEFFHEQFF.

This clonotype occurred many times. The V call is TRBV5-1, the J call TRBJ2-3; 9 bases align to TRBD1. J gave up 6 bases and V 4 bases, and 6 bases lay outside the gene matches. There are 14 residues in the CDR3. Germline V gives CDR1 SGHRS, CDR2 YFSETQ. CDR3 loop: CASSKDRGDDTQYF. The CDR3 bases are TGCGCCAGCAGCAAGGACAGGGGTGACGATACGCAGTATTTT.

This clonotype came up many times. The DNA for the CDR3 is TGTGCCAGCAGCGTCGGTTTGGCGGGGGCCGGCACAGATACGCAGTATTTT. Translation gives CASSVGLAGAGTDTQYF. The chain recombines TRBV9 with TRBJ2-3, with D perhaps matching TRBD2 (7 bases). The length of the CDR3 is 17 residues. V lost 2 bases, J lost 1 base, and 17 bases lay in between. Germline V gene data show CDR1 as SGDLS and CDR2 as YYNGEE.

This clonotype was seen repeatedly, ten times or more. The gene calls are TRBV25-1 and TRBJ2-7; maybe TRBD1 (6 bases). In germline, CDR1 is MGHDK, CDR2 SYGVNS. V lost 9 bases, J lost 0 bases, and 18 bases lay in between. This CDR3 has 15 amino acids. This chain's CDR3 is CARDSLRLSSYEQYV. The CDR3 DNA reads TGTGCCAGGGACAGTCTCCGTCTAAGCTCCTACGAGCAGTACGTC.

This clonotype was found many times. V is TRBV2 and J is TRBJ2-1; 7 bases are a match to TRBD2. V was pared by 4 bases and J by 6 bases, with 3 bases of the junction left unmatched. This CDR3 has 13 residues. CDR1 and CDR2 from the germline V gene are SNHLY and FYNNEI. Written as DNA, the CDR3 is TGTGCCAGCAGTGTATGGGGGGGCAATGAGCAGTTCTTC. Its translation is CASSVWGGNEQFF.

This clonotype was seen at least ten times. This chain joins TRBV5-1 and TRBJ1-1; 8 bases match TRBD1. V lost 4 bases, J lost 4 bases, and 6 bases stayed unmatched. Germline V gene sequence: CDR1 SGHRS, CDR2 YFSETQ. The CDR3 length is 14 residues. The CDR3 protein is CASSNTGGSTEAFF. DNA of the CDR3: TGCGCCAGCAGCAATACAGGGGGATCCACTGAAGCTTTCTTT.

This clonotype was found many times. The chain links TRBV20-1 to TRBJ2-4; D gene ambiguous. The V end lost 1 base, the J end lost 0 bases, and 16 bases lay between the germline ends. The CDR3 loop spans 17 amino acids. Germline values: CDR1 DFQATT, CDR2 SNEGSKA (reference sequence). CDR3 sequence: CSARGRPEELAKNIQYF. The CDR3 nucleotides are TGCAGTGCTAGAGGCAGGCCTGAGGAACTAGCCAAAAACATTCAGTACTTC.

In this sample, this clonotype turned up many times. V gene TRBV10-2 combines with J gene TRBJ1-3, with a possible D match to TRBD1 (5 bases). V was shortened by 0 bases and J by 0 bases, with 12 bases between the two germline ends. Germline lookup yields CDR1 WSHSY and CDR2 SAAADI. This CDR3 comprises 17 residues. CDR3 protein: CASSESSPGPSGNTIYF. In DNA form, the CDR3 reads TGCGCCAGCAGTGAGTCGAGCCCAGGGCCCTCTGGAAACACCATATATTTT.

This clonotype was detected ten times or more. The chain uses TRBV5-1 and TRBJ2-1; D possibly matches TRBD1 or TRBD2 (6 bases each). CDR1 SGHRS and CDR2 YFSETQ come from the germline V gene. With 7 bases removed from V and 0 bases from J, the gap between germline ends came to 11 bases. The CDR3 contains 14 residues. Here the CDR3 reads CASSRGDSYNEQFF. The CDR3 bases are TGCGCCAGCTCAAGGGGGGACTCCTACAATGAGCAGTTCTTC.

This clonotype was counted at least ten times. V and J are TRBV5-1 and TRBJ2-1; 11 nucleotides line up with TRBD1. CDR1 is SGHRS and CDR2 is YFSETQ in the germline V gene. CDR3 length: 14 residues. V trimming: 5 bases; J trimming: 7 bases; junction bases outside the gene matches: 5. CDR3 region: CASRGQGASNEQFF. CDR3 bases: TGCGCCAGCAGAGGACAGGGGGCTTCGAATGAGCAGTTCTTC.

At least ten counts were recorded for this clonotype. The chain joins TRBV6-5 to TRBJ2-2; D is possibly TRBD2 (5 bases). The CDR3 length is 14 residues. V was trimmed by 2 bases and J by 4 bases, leaving 8 bases between them. Looked up from germline, CDR1 is MNHEY and CDR2 is SVGAGI. The CDR3: CASSYTAGTGELFF. The CDR3 region has the DNA TGTGCCAGCAGTTACACGGCGGGCACCGGGGAGCTGTTTTTT.

This clonotype was detected many times. The genes are TRBV3-1 and TRBJ2-7; D possibly corresponds to TRBD1 (6 bases). There are 16 residues in the CDR3. The V end lost 4 bases, the J end lost 9 bases, and 25 bases lay between the germline ends. Germline assignment: CDR1 LGHDT and CDR2 YNNKEL (reference sequence). The CDR3 spells CASSPTWDKKRPRQYF. The CDR3 bases are TGTGCCAGCAGCCCGACATGGGACAAGAAGCGCCCCAGGCAGTACTTC.

This clonotype was detected ten times or more. The V call is TRBV5-1, the J call TRBJ1-2; 9 nucleotides agree with TRBD1. The CDR3 consists of 16 residues. The trim removed 4 bases at V and 5 bases at J, leaving 12 bases unmatched. CDR1 is SGHRS and CDR2 is YFSETQ in the germline V gene. The chain's CDR3 is CASSPGTGRQGYGYTF. Here the CDR3 DNA reads TGCGCCAGCAGCCCCGGGACAGGGCGTCAAGGATATGGCTACACCTTC.

This clonotype has ten or more counts. The chain combines TRBV29-1 with TRBJ2-7; possibly TRBD1 or TRBD2 for D (5 bases each). V was trimmed by 4 bases and J by 5 bases, leaving 12 bases between them. The germline CDR1 and CDR2 sequences are SQVTM and ANQGSEA. CDR3 length: 12 residues. CDR3 residues: CSVVEGSHEQYV. The CDR3 DNA sequence: TGCAGCGTTGTAGAGGGGTCCCACGAGCAGTACGTC.